Presented here are 12 T cell receptor beta chains from one specimen sequenced in a study of cytomegalovirus exposure and HLA in healthy donors. PCR employed 60 Vbeta and 13 Jbeta primers. The method was immunoSEQ multiplex PCR; TCRdb's version includes in-frame clones alone and lacks a portion of them. The sample holds about 160,000 clones, around 81% seen once. Source material: PBMCs. The receptors stem from a woman aged 40 to 49 in good health and CMV-seronegative.

The chain employs TRBV19 and TRBJ2-5, with 7 nucleotides matching TRBD2. V was clipped by 3 bases and J by 5 bases; unmatched bases: 15. Germline V gene lookup returns CDR1 LNHDA and CDR2 SQIVND (reference sequence). The CDR3 extends over 17 amino acids. CDR3 DNA: TGTGCCAGTAGTATCTGGGGAGGGAGTAATGGAGGGGAGACCCAGTACTTC. Encoded protein: CASSIWGGSNGGETQYF.

This chain links TRBV27 with TRBJ2-3; D perhaps matches TRBD2 (6 bases). The germline gives CDR1 MNHEY, CDR2 SMNVEV (reference sequence). V was shortened by 3 bases and J by 2 bases, with 9 bases between the two germline ends. CDR3 length: 14 amino acids. The DNA of the CDR3 is TGTGCCAGCAGTTTTAGCGGTTACACAGATACGCAGTATTTT. Amino acid sequence: CASSFSGYTDTQYF.

The gene calls are TRBV18 and TRBJ1-4; the match to TRBD1 covers 7 bases. After removal of 3 bases from V and 6 bases from J, the junction contained 4 bases not matched to a gene. Germline CDR1 is KGHSH and CDR2 is LQKENI. This CDR3 region has 14 residues. This CDR3 is CASSPTGWDEKLFF. The CDR3 DNA follows: TGTGCCAGCTCACCGACAGGGTGGGATGAAAAACTGTTTTTT.

The chain carries TRBV5-6 and TRBJ2-1, with unresolved D. Trimming left V 0 bases short and J 5 bases short, with 3 bases between. This CDR3 is built from 12 residues. The germline gives CDR1 SGHDT, CDR2 YYEEEE. The CDR3, as DNA: TGTGCCAGCAGCTTGGTAGACAATGAGCAGTTCTTC. Residues: CASSLVDNEQFF.

The CDR3 DNA is TGTGCCAGCACCCCCCCGCGGGGTAGGAATCAGCCCCAGCATTTT. This encodes CASTPPRGRNQPQHF. The chain has TRBV28 and TRBJ1-5; no firm D call. From germline, CDR1 is MDHEN and CDR2 SYDVKM. Trimming left V 7 bases short and J 4 bases short, with 17 bases between. The CDR3 spans 15 residues. Full variable domain (rest looked up from reference TRBV28 and TRBJ1-5): DVKVTQSSRYLVKRTGEKVFLECVQDMDHENMFWYRQDPGLGLRLIYFSYDVKMKEKGDIPEGYSVSREKKERFSLILESASTNQTSMYLCASTPPRGRNQPQHFGDGTRLSIL.

This chain connects TRBV20-1 to TRBJ1-2, with D maybe TRBD1 (5 bases). This CDR3 is 10 amino acids long. Germline lookup yields CDR1 DFQATT and CDR2 SNEGSKA (reference sequence). The germline V and J ends were trimmed by 7 bases and 6 bases, with 9 bases remaining between them. CDR3 amino acids: CSGLRDGYTF. In nucleotides, the CDR3 is TGCAGTGGGCTCAGGGATGGCTACACCTTC.

This clone has more than one count but fewer than ten. This chain links TRBV28 with TRBJ1-1; D ambiguous. The CDR3 has 13 residues. Germline CDR1 and CDR2: MDHEN and SYDVKM. Trimming cost V 8 bases and J 2 bases, with 12 bases left between them. CDR3 bases: TGTGCCAGCCTCGAGGCAGTTAACACTGAAGCTTTCTTT. This codes for CASLEAVNTEAFF.

This sequence joins TRBV5-1 and TRBJ1-2, with D unresolved. Trimming stripped 6 bases from V and 4 bases from J, with 13 bases between. Germline-derived CDR1 and CDR2 are SGHRS and YFSETQ. The CDR3 contains 13 residues. The CDR3 is CASTQAGSYGYTF. The CDR3 bases are TGCGCCAGCACCCAAGCAGGCAGCTATGGCTACACCTTC.

The chain joins TRBV5-1 to TRBJ2-5, with D perhaps TRBD2 (7 bases). CDR1 is SGHRS, CDR2 YFSETQ, per germline. Trimming took 6 bases from V and 0 from J, leaving 12 bases between them. The CDR3 runs 14 residues. CDR3 nucleotides: TGCGCCAGCACTCTAGGGGGGGACCAAGAGACCCAGTACTTC. Translated: CASTLGGDQETQYF.

In nucleotides, the CDR3 is TGTGCCAGTAGGGGGGAGGAGGGTTATCTGTCCTACGAGCAGTACTTC. Translating gives CASRGEEGYLSYEQYF. The chain carries TRBV19 and TRBJ2-7, with D possibly TRBD2 on 6 matching bases. This CDR3 has 16 residues. Per the germline V gene, CDR1 is LNHDA and CDR2 is SQIVND (reference sequence). The ends were cut back, 6 bases at V and 1 base at J, with 19 bases in the middle.

The V and J genes are TRBV11-3 and TRBJ2-1; 7 positions match TRBD2. Germline CDR1 reads SGHNT; CDR2 reads YENEEA. This CDR3 spans 16 amino acids. V lost 1 base and J lost 6; bases outside the gene matches: 9. In DNA form, the CDR3 reads TGTGCCAGCAGCTTAGGGGGTAAGCGGGATCCCAATGAGCAGTTCTTC. It codes for CASSLGGKRDPNEQFF.

J is TRBJ2-3 and V is TRBV6-5; 7 bases align to TRBD1. V was clipped by 6 bases and J by 2 bases; unmatched bases: 8. The CDR3 spans 15 residues. Germline V lookup: CDR1 MNHEY, CDR2 SVGAGI. The CDR3 loop reads CASRPSGQNTDTQYF. CDR3 nucleotide sequence: TGTGCCAGCAGGCCTTCGGGACAGAACACAGATACGCAGTATTTT.